These T cell receptor beta chains were read from a single sample in a study of blood T cell repertoires in COVID-19. Sequencing used immunoSEQ multiplex PCR; TCRdb keeps in-frame clones, though not all of them. The sample yields some 170,000 clones, roughly 90% seen once. The sequencing sample was made of peripheral blood. These receptors were taken from a woman aged 45-65 years with acute or convalescent COVID-19. Each CDR3 is given without its conserved first and last residue.

v_call: TRBV12-3/TRBV12-4
cdr3_aa: ASRPGTDYGYT

v_call: TRBV6-2/TRBV6-3
cdr3_aa: ASSYEGTGNTIY

v_call: TRBV6-5
cdr3_aa: ASRALAGAGEQF

v_call: TRBV7-2
cdr3_aa: ASSSLFGGINSPLH

v_call: TRBV19
cdr3_aa: ASSISVLGETQY

v_call: TRBV4-3
cdr3_aa: ASSQETGKAYNEQF

v_call: TRBV3-1/TRBV3-2
cdr3_aa: ASSQTTDPYEQY

v_call: TRBV5-1
cdr3_aa: ASSRGTSGGQETQY

v_call: TRBV6-5
cdr3_aa: ASSYGQGADYGYT

v_call: TRBV9
cdr3_aa: ASSVAHGLVNSDEQF

v_call: TRBV6-2/TRBV6-3
cdr3_aa: ASIPTPSGEPQH

v_call: TRBV10-2
cdr3_aa: ASSEFPGGTGSYEQY

v_call: TRBV11-3
cdr3_aa: ASSLGGDYEQY

v_call: TRBV3-1/TRBV3-2
cdr3_aa: ASSQDGGGPTGELF

v_call: TRBV18
cdr3_aa: ASSLRRQETQY

v_call: TRBV24-1
cdr3_aa: ATSDPRTGNGYT

v_call: TRBV29-1
cdr3_aa: SADRVYGYT

v_call: TRBV27
cdr3_aa: ASSSDRFNQPQH

v_call: TRBV5-1
cdr3_aa: ASRTEDNQPQH

v_call: TRBV7-2
cdr3_aa: ASSLEQGANYGYT

v_call: TRBV9
cdr3_aa: ASSPRLAGAANTGELF

v_call: TRBV19
cdr3_aa: ASSPIADRVTDTQY

v_call: TRBV6-1
cdr3_aa: ASSEAEGRTSGYT

v_call: TRBV6-5
cdr3_aa: ASSYGPDSYGYT

v_call: TRBV24-1
cdr3_aa: ATSTQRGPSLLDGYT

v_call: TRBV6-5
cdr3_aa: ASRPSRTAGYGYT

v_call: TRBV7-9
cdr3_aa: ASSSREGVNYGYT

v_call: TRBV6-2/TRBV6-3
cdr3_aa: ASSYLRSEQY

v_call: TRBV10-2
cdr3_aa: ASSTDSEAF

v_call: TRBV18
cdr3_aa: ASSPGLQETQY

v_call: TRBV7-6
cdr3_aa: ASSAKTDSYNSPLH

v_call: TRBV28
cdr3_aa: ASSPTGNYGYT

v_call: TRBV3-1/TRBV3-2
cdr3_aa: ASSWGLQNTEAF

v_call: TRBV7-9
cdr3_aa: ASRKGREGYNEQF

v_call: TRBV5-4
cdr3_aa: ASSLSGQGIYEQY

v_call: TRBV7-3
cdr3_aa: ASSQDSGRAHGELF

v_call: TRBV6-1
cdr3_aa: ASSEWAGGKGNTEAF

v_call: TRBV5-1
cdr3_aa: ASSYQGPGDTEAF

v_call: TRBV21-1
cdr3_aa: ASSTAGAHEQF

v_call: TRBV11-2
cdr3_aa: ASSPELGAYEQY

v_call: TRBV4-3
cdr3_aa: ASSQGAGLTYNEQF

v_call: TRBV24-1
cdr3_aa: ATSDNLAGGGNEQF

v_call: TRBV7-9
cdr3_aa: ASSRGAGGAASRETQY

v_call: TRBV12-3/TRBV12-4
cdr3_aa: ASSRKTYEQY

v_call: TRBV5-1
cdr3_aa: ASSGGTDLSTDTQY

v_call: TRBV6-2/TRBV6-3
cdr3_aa: ASSYSSAGWNGYT

v_call: TRBV5-1
cdr3_aa: ASSLGTGKVNYGYT

v_call: TRBV7-6
cdr3_aa: ASSSRQAQETQY

v_call: TRBV11-2
cdr3_aa: ASSLGLRRGPSGTEAF

v_call: TRBV6-5
cdr3_aa: ASRSDRDSYEQY

v_call: TRBV3-1/TRBV3-2
cdr3_aa: ASSQHGGPVYEQY

v_call: TRBV7-8
cdr3_aa: ASSLVGTVNTEAF

v_call: TRBV9
cdr3_aa: ASSKWDSSNYGYT

v_call: TRBV14
cdr3_aa: ASSYGQGSLNEQF

v_call: TRBV28
cdr3_aa: ASSMRTGEALGTEAF

v_call: TRBV11-3
cdr3_aa: ASSLVPFERGATDTQY

v_call: TRBV6-2/TRBV6-3
cdr3_aa: ASSRDGRNSPLH

v_call: TRBV5-8
cdr3_aa: ASSIRGKASYEQY

v_call: TRBV27
cdr3_aa: ASSFRRIAGRNGEQF

v_call: TRBV2
cdr3_aa: ASSWTGLDNYGYT